Presented here are 15 T cell receptor beta chains from one specimen sequenced in a study of blood T cell repertoires in COVID-19 (dated by TCRdb to 2020 to 2021). Library construction relied on the immunoSEQ multiplex PCR assay. The source is immuneACCESS, and TCRdb retained only in-frame sequences with V and J called. Part of the clones is not carried over; for the studies checked, unresolved V genes explain less than half of this, and the remainder is unexplained. This sample lists 200,000 to 250,000 clones; 70% to 85% were detected once. The ten top clones hold about 3.2% of the sample. Sequencing was performed on PBMCs or T cells enriched from blood (not recorded which). The source is a woman in her sixties who had recovered from COVID-19.

V usage is TRBV19 and J usage is TRBJ1-5, with unresolved D. V lost 6 bases to trimming and J lost 2 bases, with 20 bases between them. The CDR3 is made up of 17 amino acids. Germline-derived CDR1 and CDR2 are LNHDA and SQIVND (reference sequence). As DNA, the CDR3 is TGTGCCAGTAGCTCTCCCCGGTGGAGGGCAGGCAATCAGCCCCAGCATTTT. It translates to CASSSPRWRAGNQPQHF.

This clone has only one observation. The chain recombines TRBV19 with TRBJ2-3, with D possibly matching TRBD1 (7 bases). Germline values: CDR1 LNHDA, CDR2 SQIVND (reference sequence). The CDR3 sequence is 16 residues long. V shed 6 bases and J shed 2 bases, with 18 bases lying between them. CDR3 coding DNA: TGTGCCAGTAGCCCTTGGGGGGACAGTACCACAGATACGCAGTATTTT. Translating gives CASSPWGDSTTDTQYF.

The rearrangement links TRBV7-2 to TRBJ1-2; 7 positions match TRBD1. Germline V gene data show CDR1 as SGHTA and CDR2 as FQGNSA. The CDR3 extends over 14 amino acids. The ends lost 3 bases at V and 8 bases at J; junction bases unmatched: 9. CDR3 bases: TGTGCCAGCAGCTTTTCAGACCAGGGGGGCGGCTACACCTTC. It yields the protein CASSFSDQGGGYTF.

The chain carries TRBV5-6 and TRBJ2-7, with 13 bases identical to TRBD2. The CDR3 length is 15 residues. Germline V gene sequence: CDR1 SGHDT, CDR2 YYEEEE. J was trimmed by 7 bases and V by 1 base; bases with no gene match: 5. Here the CDR3 reads CASSLSLAGGEEQYF. CDR3 DNA: TGTGCCAGCAGCTTGTCACTAGCGGGAGGGGAAGAGCAGTACTTC.

The chain uses TRBV2 and TRBJ1-5; 7 bases align to TRBD1. The CDR3 runs 15 residues. Germline values: CDR1 SNHLY, CDR2 FYNNEI. V gave up 6 bases and J gave up 0 bases; unmatched junction bases: 5. For the CDR3, the DNA is TGTGCCAGCAGCGGACAGGTCTATAGCAATCAGCCCCAGCATTTT. The encoded protein is CASSGQVYSNQPQHF.

The rearrangement links TRBV3-1 (or the pseudogene TRBV3-2) to TRBJ1-4, with a weak D call TRBD1 (6 bases). This CDR3 contains 18 residues. The germline V gene encodes CDR1 LGHDT and CDR2 YNNKEL (reference sequence). The ends were cut back, 1 base at V and 0 bases at J, with 15 bases in the middle. The CDR3 loop reads CASSQAWGGPATNEKLFF. CDR3 nucleotides: TGTGCCAGCAGCCAAGCCTGGGGGGGGCCGGCAACTAATGAAAAACTGTTTTTT.

In this sample, this clone turned up a few times. The chain uses TRBV6-5 and TRBJ2-2, with D possibly being TRBD1 (7 bases). With 4 bases removed from V and 5 bases from J, the gap between germline ends came to 14 bases. The CDR3 has 15 residues. The germline V gene encodes CDR1 MNHEY and CDR2 SVGAGI. The CDR3 nucleotides are TGTGCCAGCAGTTTATGGACAGGAGGGACCGGGGAGCTGTTTTTT. Its translation: CASSLWTGGTGELFF.

The chain is built from TRBV29-1 and TRBJ2-5; 10 bases align to TRBD1. The CDR3 loop spans 13 amino acids. V shed 6 bases, J shed 5 bases, and the junction held 6 bases outside the gene matches. Germline values: CDR1 SQVTM, CDR2 ANQGSEA. The CDR3 region is CSVPDRGRETQYF. The CDR3 coding sequence is TGCAGCGTCCCAGACAGGGGGCGGGAGACCCAGTACTTC. The whole variable domain, filled in from reference TRBV29-1 and TRBJ2-5, reads SAVISQKPSRDICQRGTSLTIQCQVDSQVTMMFWYRQQPGQSLTLIATANQGSEATYESGFVIDKFPISRPNLTFSTLTVSNMSPEDSSIYLCSVPDRGRETQYFGPGTRLLVL.

V and J are TRBV6-5 and TRBJ1-2; weak D call: TRBD1 (5 bases). The germline V gene encodes CDR1 MNHEY and CDR2 SVGAGI. CDR3 length equals 13 residues. Deletions cut 6 bases from V and 5 bases from J, with 13 bases between. The CDR3 DNA follows: TGTGCCAGCAGATTGGGGCCAGGGTATGGCTACACCTTC. Its translation is CASRLGPGYGYTF.

The V and J genes are TRBV5-1 and TRBJ1-6, with a possible D match to TRBD1 (5 bases). The V gene's germline CDR1 is SGHRS and CDR2 YFSETQ. The CDR3 totals 18 residues. V dropped 0 bases and J dropped 1 base, with 14 bases sitting between them. The DNA for the CDR3 is TGCGCCAGCAGCTTGGTCATGTCCGGGGGGTCCTATAATTCACCCCTCCACTTT. Protein product: CASSLVMSGGSYNSPLHF.

V usage is TRBV7-9 and J usage is TRBJ1-5; 7 bases align to TRBD1. Germline CDR1 SEHNR, CDR2 FQNEAQ (reference sequence). The CDR3 is made up of 17 amino acids. With 5 bases clipped from V and 2 bases from J, the junction kept 12 bases outside the gene matches. CDR3 nucleotides: TGTGCCAGCAGCGACGACAGGGAGGTGGTTGGCAATCAGCCCCAGCATTTT. Its translation is CASSDDREVVGNQPQHF. The complete variable domain, with remaining parts taken from reference TRBV7-9 and TRBJ1-5, reads DTGVSQNPRHKITKRGQNVTFRCDPISEHNRLYWYRQTLGQGPEFLTYFQNEAQLEKSRLLSDRFSAERPKGSFSTLEIQRTEQGDSAMYLCASSDDREVVGNQPQHFGDGTRLSIL.

This rearrangement joins TRBV7-2 to TRBJ2-3; 8 positions match TRBD2. The CDR3 runs 15 residues. J lost 5 bases, V lost 6 bases, and 10 bases had no gene match. Germline V CDR1 and CDR2: SGHTA, FQGNSA. CDR3 loop: CASSDPGLGLDTQYF. CDR3 nucleotide sequence: TGTGCCAGCAGTGACCCGGGACTAGGGTTAGATACGCAGTATTTT.

This chain joins TRBV27 and TRBJ2-1; TRBD2 matches at 8 bases. Trimming removed 4 bases from V and 1 base from J; junction bases left unmatched: 3. Germline assignment: CDR1 MNHEY and CDR2 SMNVEV (reference sequence). CDR3 length: 15 amino acids. CDR3 in amino acids: CASSSGGASYNEQFF. CDR3 DNA: TGTGCCAGCAGTTCCGGGGGGGCATCCTACAATGAGCAGTTCTTC.

This chain joins TRBV13 and TRBJ2-3, with D possibly being TRBD1 (6 bases). The germline gives CDR1 PRHDT, CDR2 FYEKMQ (reference sequence). The CDR3 has 13 residues. V was cut by 2 bases and J by 6 bases, with 9 bases left in between. The CDR3 DNA reads TGTGCCAGCAGCTTATTCAGGGGCGATACGCAGTATTTT. The encoded protein is CASSLFRGDTQYF.

The chain has TRBV5-5 and TRBJ2-3; a possible D gene is TRBD2 (5 bases). V gave up 4 bases and J gave up 2 bases, with 11 bases separating them. The CDR3 extends over 14 amino acids. CDR1 and CDR2 from the germline V gene are SGHKS and YYEKEE (reference sequence). The CDR3 coding sequence is TGTGCCAGCAGCCTTGGAGCGGCCACAGATACGCAGTATTTT. Its protein product is CASSLGAATDTQYF.